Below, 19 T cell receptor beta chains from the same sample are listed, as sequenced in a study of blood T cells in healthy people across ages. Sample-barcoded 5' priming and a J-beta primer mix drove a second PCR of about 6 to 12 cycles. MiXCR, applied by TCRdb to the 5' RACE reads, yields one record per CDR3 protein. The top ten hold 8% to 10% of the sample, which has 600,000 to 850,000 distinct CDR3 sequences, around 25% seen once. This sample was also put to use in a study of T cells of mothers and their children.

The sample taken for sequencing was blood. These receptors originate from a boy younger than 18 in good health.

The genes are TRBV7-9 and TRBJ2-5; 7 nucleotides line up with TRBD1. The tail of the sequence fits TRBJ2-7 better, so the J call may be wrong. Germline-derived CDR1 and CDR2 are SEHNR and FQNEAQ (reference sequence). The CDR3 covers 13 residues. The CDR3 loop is CASSDGTDYEQYF. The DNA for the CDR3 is TGTGCCAGCAGCGATGGGACAGATTACGAGCAGTACTTC.

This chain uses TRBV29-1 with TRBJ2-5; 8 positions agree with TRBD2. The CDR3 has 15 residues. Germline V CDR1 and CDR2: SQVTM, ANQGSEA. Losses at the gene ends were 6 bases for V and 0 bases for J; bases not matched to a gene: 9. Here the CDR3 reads CSVKGSSGYQETQYF. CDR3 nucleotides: TGCAGCGTCAAAGGGTCTAGCGGGTACCAAGAGACCCAGTACTTC.

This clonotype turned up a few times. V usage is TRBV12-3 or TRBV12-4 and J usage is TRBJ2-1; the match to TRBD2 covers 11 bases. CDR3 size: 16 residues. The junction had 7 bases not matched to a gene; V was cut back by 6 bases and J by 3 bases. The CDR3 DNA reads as TGTGCCAGCAGGCTTGGTGGACTAGCGGGCTACAATGAGCAGTTCTTC. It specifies CASRLGGLAGYNEQFF.

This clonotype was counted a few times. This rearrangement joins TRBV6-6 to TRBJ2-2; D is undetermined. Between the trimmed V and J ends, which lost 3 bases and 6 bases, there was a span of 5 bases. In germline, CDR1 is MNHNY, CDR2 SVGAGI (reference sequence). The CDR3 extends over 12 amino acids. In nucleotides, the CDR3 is TGTGCCAGCAGTTATTCCCCCGGGGAGCTGTTTTTT. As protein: CASSYSPGELFF.

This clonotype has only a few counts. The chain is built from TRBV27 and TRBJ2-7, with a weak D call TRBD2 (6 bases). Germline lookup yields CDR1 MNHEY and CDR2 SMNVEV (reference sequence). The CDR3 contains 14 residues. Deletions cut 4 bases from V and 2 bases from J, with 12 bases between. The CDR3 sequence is CASSWGEPAYEQYF. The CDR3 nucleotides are TGTGCCAGCAGTTGGGGGGAACCTGCCTACGAGCAGTACTTC.

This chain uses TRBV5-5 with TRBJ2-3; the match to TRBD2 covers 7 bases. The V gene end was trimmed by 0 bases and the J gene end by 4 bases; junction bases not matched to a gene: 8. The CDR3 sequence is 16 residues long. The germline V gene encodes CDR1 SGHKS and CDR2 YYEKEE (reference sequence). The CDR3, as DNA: TGTGCCAGCAGCTTGGCCCTTGGCGGGAGCGCAGATACGCAGTATTTT. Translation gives CASSLALGGSADTQYF.

The chain's CDR3 is CASSSQGLAGLNEQFF. CDR3 DNA: TGTGCCAGCAGCTCTCAAGGACTAGCGGGCTTGAATGAGCAGTTCTTC. The gene calls are TRBV7-9 and TRBJ2-5; TRBD2 matches 11 bases. The end of the DNA fits TRBJ2-1 better, so the J call may be wrong. The CDR3 is 16 residues long. Looked up from germline, CDR1 is SEHNR and CDR2 is FQNEAQ (reference sequence).

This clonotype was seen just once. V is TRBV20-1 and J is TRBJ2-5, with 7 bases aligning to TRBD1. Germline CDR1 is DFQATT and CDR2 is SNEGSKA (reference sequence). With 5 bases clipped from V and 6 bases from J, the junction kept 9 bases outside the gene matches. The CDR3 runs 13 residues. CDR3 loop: CSASDRALKTQYF. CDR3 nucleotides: TGCAGTGCTTCCGACAGGGCCTTGAAGACCCAGTACTTC.

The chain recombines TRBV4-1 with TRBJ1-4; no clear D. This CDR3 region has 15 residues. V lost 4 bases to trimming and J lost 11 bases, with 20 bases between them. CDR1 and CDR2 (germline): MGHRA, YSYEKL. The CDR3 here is CASSPLLNEALKLFF. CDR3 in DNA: TGCGCCAGCAGCCCTTTGTTAAATGAGGCTCTCAAACTGTTTTTT.

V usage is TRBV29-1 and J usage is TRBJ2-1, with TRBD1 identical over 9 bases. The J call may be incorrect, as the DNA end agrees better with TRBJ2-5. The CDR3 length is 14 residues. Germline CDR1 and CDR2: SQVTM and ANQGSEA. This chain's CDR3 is CSVDPGQGRETQYF. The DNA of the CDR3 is TGCAGCGTAGACCCGGGACAGGGAAGGGAGACCCAGTACTTC.

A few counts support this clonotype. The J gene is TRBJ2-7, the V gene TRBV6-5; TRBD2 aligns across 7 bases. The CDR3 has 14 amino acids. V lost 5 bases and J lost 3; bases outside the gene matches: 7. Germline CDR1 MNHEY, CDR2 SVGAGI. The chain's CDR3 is CASSRSREHYEQYF. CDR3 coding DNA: TGTGCCAGCAGTCGCTCGCGGGAGCACTACGAGCAGTACTTC.

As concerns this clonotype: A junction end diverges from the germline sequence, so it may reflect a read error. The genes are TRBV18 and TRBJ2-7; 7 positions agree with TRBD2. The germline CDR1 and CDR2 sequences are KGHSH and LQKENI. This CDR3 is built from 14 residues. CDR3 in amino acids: CATSLGDYSYEQYF. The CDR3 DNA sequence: TGTGCCACCTCACTCGGGGACTACTCCTACGAGCAGTACTTC.

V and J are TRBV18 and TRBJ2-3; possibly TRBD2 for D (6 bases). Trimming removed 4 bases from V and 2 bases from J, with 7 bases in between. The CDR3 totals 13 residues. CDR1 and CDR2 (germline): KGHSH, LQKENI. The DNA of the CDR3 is TGTGCCAGCTCACGGGAGGACACAGATACGCAGTATTTT. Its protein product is CASSREDTDTQYF.

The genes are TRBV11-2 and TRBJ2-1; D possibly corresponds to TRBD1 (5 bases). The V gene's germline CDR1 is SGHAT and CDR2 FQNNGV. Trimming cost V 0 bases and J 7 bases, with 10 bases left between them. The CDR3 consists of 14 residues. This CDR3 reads CASSLDREWNEQFF. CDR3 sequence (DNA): TGTGCCAGCAGCTTAGACAGGGAATGGAATGAGCAGTTCTTC.

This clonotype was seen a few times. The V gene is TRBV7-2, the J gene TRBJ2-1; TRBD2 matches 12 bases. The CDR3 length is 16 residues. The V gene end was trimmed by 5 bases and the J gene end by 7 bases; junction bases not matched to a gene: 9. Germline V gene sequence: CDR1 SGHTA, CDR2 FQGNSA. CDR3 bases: TGTGCCAGCAGCCCGACCCTAGCGGGAGGGCGAAATGAGCAGTTCTTC. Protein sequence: CASSPTLAGGRNEQFF.

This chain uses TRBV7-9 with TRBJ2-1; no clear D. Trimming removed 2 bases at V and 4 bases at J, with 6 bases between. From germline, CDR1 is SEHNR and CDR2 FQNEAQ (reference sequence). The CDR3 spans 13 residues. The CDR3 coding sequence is TGTGCCAGCAGCTTAAACGGGTACAATGAGCAGTTCTTC. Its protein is CASSLNGYNEQFF.

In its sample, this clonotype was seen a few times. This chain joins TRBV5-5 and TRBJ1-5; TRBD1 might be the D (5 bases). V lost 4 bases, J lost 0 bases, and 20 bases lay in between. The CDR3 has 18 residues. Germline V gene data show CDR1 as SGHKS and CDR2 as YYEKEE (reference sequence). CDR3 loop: CASSPQRIGGYSNQPQHF. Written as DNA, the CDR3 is TGTGCCAGCAGCCCACAGCGTATTGGGGGATATAGCAATCAGCCCCAGCATTTT.

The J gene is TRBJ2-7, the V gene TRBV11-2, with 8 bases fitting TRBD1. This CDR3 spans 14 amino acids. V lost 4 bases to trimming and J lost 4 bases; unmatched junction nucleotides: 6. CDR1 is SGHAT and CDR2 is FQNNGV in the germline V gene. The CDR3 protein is CASSSDQGAYEQYF. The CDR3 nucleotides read TGTGCCAGCAGCTCGGACCAGGGGGCGTACGAGCAGTACTTC.

In nucleotides, the CDR3 is TGTGCCAGCAGCTTATGGGCCCACACAGGGGAAATTTCCTACAATGAGCAGTTCTTC. It specifies CASSLWAHTGEISYNEQFF. This sequence joins TRBV7-6 and TRBJ2-1, with 7 bases lining up with TRBD1. This CDR3 comprises 19 residues. The germline V gene has CDR1 SGHVS and CDR2 FNYEAQ. The V segment lost 2 bases and the J segment 1 base; nucleotides outside the gene matches: 14.